The rows below give T cell receptor beta chains drawn from one sample of a study of blood T cell repertoires in COVID-19. Sequencing was performed with immunoSEQ multiplex PCR; in TCRdb, only in-frame clones are kept and a portion is missing. The sample carries over 150,000 clones, more than 80% recorded once. The sample was PBMCs or T cells enriched from blood (not recorded which). Receptors were obtained from a man aged 35 to 55 who had recovered from COVID-19. Both conserved end residues are part of each CDR3. Fields, in order: V gene, clone size, J gene, D gene, CDR3 DNA, CDR3 protein. A D gene is named only where the DNA matches it firmly. Where a row states a size, it is once, few, many or the class of an expanded clone; other rows omit it.

V gene: TRBV29-1
clone size: NA
J gene: TRBJ1-1
D gene: TRBD1
CDR3 DNA: TGCAGCGTTGAAGGACAGGGGGGAATGAACACTGAAGCTTTCTTT
CDR3 protein: CSVEGQGGMNTEAFF

V gene: TRBV19
clone size: once
J gene: TRBJ2-3
D gene: NA
CDR3 DNA: TGTGCCAGTAGCCTAACACCACAGGGACCTACAGATACGCAGTATTTT
CDR3 protein: CASSLTPQGPTDTQYF

V gene: TRBV9
clone size: few
J gene: TRBJ2-7
D gene: NA
CDR3 DNA: TGTGCCAGCAGCGGCGGAGGGCCAACGGAGCAGTACTTC
CDR3 protein: CASSGGGPTEQYF

V gene: TRBV4-1
clone size: NA
J gene: TRBJ1-4
D gene: NA
CDR3 DNA: TGCGCCAGCAGCCAAGGGGCCCGTTTGGGGGCCGCAACTAATGAAAAACTGTTTTTT
CDR3 protein: CASSQGARLGAATNEKLFF

V gene: TRBV30
clone size: NA
J gene: TRBJ1-1
D gene: NA
CDR3 DNA: TGTGCCTGGAGTGAAGAGCTGTCCACTGAAGCTTTCTTT
CDR3 protein: CAWSEELSTEAFF

V gene: TRBV5-1
clone size: NA
J gene: TRBJ2-7
D gene: TRBD2
CDR3 DNA: TGCGCCAGCAGCTCCCAACTAGCGGGTGGGTACGAGCAGTACTTC
CDR3 protein: CASSSQLAGGYEQYF

V gene: TRBV5-4
clone size: NA
J gene: TRBJ1-6
D gene: NA
CDR3 DNA: TGTGCCAGCAGCTCAGGGAATTCACCCCTCCACTTT
CDR3 protein: CASSSGNSPLHF

V gene: TRBV30
clone size: NA
J gene: TRBJ2-7
D gene: NA
CDR3 DNA: TGTGCCTGGTCGAGGATGGGCGAGCAGTACTTC
CDR3 protein: CAWSRMGEQYF

V gene: TRBV6-5
clone size: NA
J gene: TRBJ1-1
D gene: TRBD1
CDR3 DNA: TGTGCCAGCAGGCCTATCCCAGGGGGGACTGAAGCTTTCTTT
CDR3 protein: CASRPIPGGTEAFF

V gene: TRBV21-1
clone size: NA
J gene: TRBJ1-2
D gene: NA
CDR3 DNA: TGTGCCAGCAGCACCCCCCCAGGTAGGATGAGCTACACCTTC
CDR3 protein: CASSTPPGRMSYTF

V gene: TRBV4-1
clone size: NA
J gene: TRBJ1-1
D gene: NA
CDR3 DNA: TGCGCCAGCAGCCAAGATACGGGGAGGTACAAGATGAACACTGAAGCTTTCTTT
CDR3 protein: CASSQDTGRYKMNTEAFF

V gene: TRBV7-8
clone size: once
J gene: TRBJ2-3
D gene: TRBD2
CDR3 DNA: TGTGCCAGCAGCACACGGACTAGCGGGAGTACAGATACGCAGTATTTT
CDR3 protein: CASSTRTSGSTDTQYF

V gene: TRBV5-1
clone size: NA
J gene: TRBJ2-7
D gene: NA
CDR3 DNA: TGCGCCAGCAGCTTGGAGGGACATTCGGCCTACGAGCAGTACTTC
CDR3 protein: CASSLEGHSAYEQYF

V gene: TRBV30
clone size: NA
J gene: TRBJ1-2
D gene: NA
CDR3 DNA: TGTGCCTGCCTTGGGGCCGAAGGCTACACCTTC
CDR3 protein: CACLGAEGYTF

V gene: TRBV5-5
clone size: NA
J gene: TRBJ1-2
D gene: TRBD1
CDR3 DNA: TGTGCCAGCAGCTGGACAGGGACGGGGTATGGCTACACCTTC
CDR3 protein: CASSWTGTGYGYTF

V gene: TRBV4-1
clone size: NA
J gene: TRBJ1-2
D gene: TRBD1
CDR3 DNA: TGCGCCAGCAGCCATGGACAGGGAGAATATGGCTACACCTTC
CDR3 protein: CASSHGQGEYGYTF

V gene: TRBV10-2
clone size: NA
J gene: TRBJ2-5
D gene: TRBD1
CDR3 DNA: TGCGCCAGCAGAAAAGGGACAGGGCAAGAGACCCAGTACTTC
CDR3 protein: CASRKGTGQETQYF

V gene: TRBV9
clone size: once
J gene: TRBJ2-1
D gene: TRBD1
CDR3 DNA: TGTGCCAGCAGCCTTCTGGACAGGACCAACTACAATGAGCAGTTCTTC
CDR3 protein: CASSLLDRTNYNEQFF

V gene: TRBV5-1
clone size: once
J gene: TRBJ1-2
D gene: NA
CDR3 DNA: TGCGCCAGCAGCTTGGACAAAGGGGTCTATGGCTACACCTTC
CDR3 protein: CASSLDKGVYGYTF

V gene: TRBV30
clone size: NA
J gene: TRBJ1-5
D gene: NA
CDR3 DNA: TGTGCCTGGAGTAAAGGTAGACCCCGGGGCAATCAGCCCCAGCATTTT
CDR3 protein: CAWSKGRPRGNQPQHF

V gene: TRBV5-1
clone size: NA
J gene: TRBJ2-7
D gene: TRBD2
CDR3 DNA: TGCGCCAGCAGCCCCTGGGGACTAGCGGGAGGGCCCGATGGCGAGCAGTACTTC
CDR3 protein: CASSPWGLAGGPDGEQYF

V gene: TRBV4-1
clone size: NA
J gene: TRBJ2-7
D gene: TRBD1
CDR3 DNA: TGCGCCAGCAGCCGTCAGTCCTGGACAGGGGGCGACGAGCAGTACTTC
CDR3 protein: CASSRQSWTGGDEQYF

V gene: TRBV3-1/TRBV3-2
clone size: NA
J gene: TRBJ1-2
D gene: NA
CDR3 DNA: TGTGCCAGCAGCCAAGAGAGGCAGGGGTTCTATGGCTACACCTTC
CDR3 protein: CASSQERQGFYGYTF

V gene: TRBV7-2
clone size: NA
J gene: TRBJ2-5
D gene: NA
CDR3 DNA: TGTGCCAGCAGCAAGACGGACAGTAGGGAGACCCAGTACTTC
CDR3 protein: CASSKTDSRETQYF

V gene: TRBV5-1
clone size: NA
J gene: TRBJ2-5
D gene: TRBD1
CDR3 DNA: TGCGCCAGCAGCACCTGGACAGGGGAGGTTAGGGAGACCCAGTACTTC
CDR3 protein: CASSTWTGEVRETQYF

V gene: TRBV7-9
clone size: NA
J gene: TRBJ1-1
D gene: NA
CDR3 DNA: TGTGCCAGCAGCCGAACCTCGACAGGCATGAACACTGAAGCTTTCTTT
CDR3 protein: CASSRTSTGMNTEAFF

V gene: TRBV30
clone size: NA
J gene: TRBJ1-3
D gene: TRBD1
CDR3 DNA: TGTGCCTGGAGTCTGGGACAGGGCAGTGGAAACACCATATATTTT
CDR3 protein: CAWSLGQGSGNTIYF

V gene: TRBV6-1
clone size: NA
J gene: TRBJ1-2
D gene: TRBD1
CDR3 DNA: TGTGCCAGCAGTGAGAGGACAGGCGCAAACTATGGCTACACCTTC
CDR3 protein: CASSERTGANYGYTF

V gene: TRBV11-2
clone size: once
J gene: TRBJ1-5
D gene: TRBD1
CDR3 DNA: TGTGCCAGCAGCCCCGATGGACAGGACTATCAGCCCCAGCATTTT
CDR3 protein: CASSPDGQDYQPQHF

V gene: TRBV5-4
clone size: NA
J gene: TRBJ1-2
D gene: NA
CDR3 DNA: TGTGCCAGCAGCTTGGACGGGACTTCTAACTATGGCTACACCTTC
CDR3 protein: CASSLDGTSNYGYTF

V gene: TRBV7-9
clone size: NA
J gene: TRBJ2-7
D gene: TRBD2
CDR3 DNA: TGTGCCAGCAGCCCCTGGGGGACTAGCGGGGCCTACGAGCAGTACTTC
CDR3 protein: CASSPWGTSGAYEQYF